This T cell receptor (beta chain) was sequenced for a study of regulatory T cells in long-lasting Graves disease. General study points: Those with persistent Graves' had less TCR diversity than newly diagnosed patients.

Time point described: newly diagnosed GD, antithyroid drugs for less than 3 months. From PBMCs, RNA was extracted and then used to make the TCR library. On this clonotype: The antigen remains unidentified.

Through Arm-PCR of CDR3 regions and iRepertoire HTBI primers, TCR beta libraries were built. TCRdb called the multiplex PCR reads again in MiXCR, with one record for every CDR3 protein. Of 300,000 to 450,000 distinct CDR3 sequences in the sample, around a sixth were seen once. The germline CDR1 and CDR2 sequences are MNHEY and SMNVEV (reference sequence). Trimming removed 4 bases from V and 4 bases from J, with 10 bases in between. This CDR3 is built from 13 residues. The sequenced sample was peripheral blood mononuclear cells (PBMCs), obtained at new diagnosis, from a patient treated with antithyroid drugs. This receptor was identified in a female donor with Graves disease. The chain uses TRBV27 and TRBJ2-5; D unresolved. The CDR3 DNA reads TGTGCCAGCAGTTCTCGCCCCACAGAGACCCAGTACTTC. Protein: CASSSRPTETQYF.